This T cell receptor (beta chain) was observed in a study of blood T cell repertoires in COVID-19 (dated by TCRdb to the early 2020s). With regard to the full study: The collaborator samples originated in the United States, Italy and Spain and spanned the acute and convalescent phases of COVID-19. The material from the prospective study consisted of cDNA or gDNA derived from T cells, B-cell-depleted T cells, or PBMCs. Subjects who had been exposed to COVID-19, were actively infected with it, or had recovered from it provided the deeply sampled blood TCRbeta repertoires that made up the dataset. The repertoires were released in a freely available public database meant as a resource for research on the immune response to SARS-CoV-2. The samples were drawn from the first 160 participants of the ongoing ImmuneRACE study and from roughly 1,300 subjects provided by 6 global collaborators. Sample metadata almost always included a de-identified subject ID, COVID-19 status, age in years and sex. Where HLA class I and class II types were available, the types were taken from metadata supplied by the sample provider, not from assay-based typing.

TCRbeta CDR3 regions were amplified from genomic DNA using the immunoSEQ Assay, a bias-controlled multiplex PCR. The authors processed their data as follows. Nucleated cell counts per sample were estimated from amplification of reference gene primers within the assay. To quantify the absolute abundance of each unique TCRbeta CDR3 rearrangement, sequence reads were collapsed and filtered. For each sample, productive Simpson clonality was calculated by taking the square root of Simpson's diversity index across productive rearrangements. The source is immuneACCESS, and TCRdb retained only in-frame sequences with V and J called. Part of the clones is not carried over; for the studies checked, unresolved V genes explain less than half of this, and the remainder is unexplained. V, J and clone size are those of that table, while D and trimming were read from the DNA. The sample data list roughly 200,000 clones, and 80% to 90% of these were observed just once. 13% of the sample comes from the top ten.

A remark on this clone: The antigen it binds to is not known. Nothing much larger sits one base from this clone, and base qualities are not available.

The CDR3 numbers 15 residues from cysteine through phenylalanine. The sequence is cut down to CDR3 DNA, 45 bases in frame from base 1. For CDR1 and CDR2, the germline V gene lists SGHVS and FNYEAQ. Germline trimming: 5 bases from V, 7 bases from J; junction bases outside gene matches: 9. Whole blood was collected in K2EDTA tubes by collaborating institutions according to the institutions' own protocols. Collaborator samples were shipped for TCRbeta analysis as frozen whole blood, isolated PBMCs, or DNA extracted from either sample type. Study-level results and caveats: The quantity of clinical and demographic metadata differed by source and by participant and was supplied without curation.

The TCR was taken from a human donor in a cohort sampled during active COVID-19. The sequence links TRBV7-6 to TRBJ1-4; 8 central bases correspond to TRBD1. The source material was peripheral blood. The CDR3 sequence is CASSGRQGRREKLFF. In nucleotide form, the sequence is TGTGCCAGCAGCGGAAGACAGGGGAGACGTGAAAAACTGTTTTTT. Extended through the reference TRBV7-6 and TRBJ1-4 proteins, this CDR3 yields the full variable domain: GAGVSQSPRYKVTKRGQDVALRCDPISGHVSLYWYRQALGQGPEFLTYFNYEAQQDKSGLPNDRFSAERPEGSISTLTIQRTEQRDSAMYRCASSGRQGRREKLFFGSGTQLSVL.